These 18 T cell receptor beta chains originate from one sample sequenced in a study of blood T cell repertoires in COVID-19. The assay was immunoSEQ multiplex PCR, and TCRdb's table has in-frame clones only and misses some. The data contain 220,000 or so clones, about 84% of them singletons. Sequenced sample: PBMCs or T cells enriched from blood (not recorded which). These receptors were collected from a woman in her forties or fifties who had recovered from COVID-19.

This clone was recorded a few times. This rearrangement joins TRBV6-5 to TRBJ2-3; no clear D gene. The CDR3 is 15 amino acids. The germline CDR1 and CDR2 sequences are MNHEY and SVGAGI. V gave up 4 bases and J gave up 0 bases, with 11 bases separating them. The CDR3 loop is CASSFRYPSTDTQYF. The CDR3 DNA is TGTGCCAGCAGTTTCAGATATCCTAGCACAGATACGCAGTATTTT.

In DNA form, the CDR3 reads TGCGCCAGCAGCCCCGGGGTGGCAGCTAATCCCCCAAAACTGTTTTTT. Translating it yields CASSPGVAANPPKLFF. The rearrangement links TRBV4-1 to TRBJ1-4, with D unresolved. The CDR3 totals 16 residues. Germline assignment: CDR1 MGHRA and CDR2 YSYEKL. Trimming shortened V by 4 bases and J by 10 bases, and 22 bases separated the two germline ends.

The chain recombines TRBV27 with TRBJ2-4, with TRBD2 matching 10 bases. CDR1 and CDR2 from the germline V gene are MNHEY and SMNVEV (reference sequence). This CDR3 has 15 amino acids. Trimming cost V 0 bases and J 7 bases; bases outside gene matches: 3. DNA of the CDR3: TGTGCCAGCAGTTTATCGGGACTAGCGACGAACATTCAGTACTTC. Encoded protein: CASSLSGLATNIQYF.

The rearrangement links TRBV30 to TRBJ1-1; maybe TRBD1 (5 bases). CDR3 length: 13 residues. CDR1 and CDR2 (germline): GTSNPN, SVGIG (reference sequence). The V end lost 2 bases, the J end lost 7 bases, and 14 bases lay between the germline ends. The DNA of the CDR3 is TGTGCCTGGAGTAGGGGAAATCCCGATGAAGCTTTCTTT. Its protein is CAWSRGNPDEAFF.

Written as DNA, the CDR3 is TGTGCCTGGAGCCCAGGGGTGCGGTACAATGAGCAGTTCTTC. Protein product: CAWSPGVRYNEQFF. The chain carries TRBV30 and TRBJ2-1; TRBD1 might be the D (6 bases). The CDR3 has 14 residues. V was clipped by 3 bases and J by 4 bases, with 13 bases between them. Germline-derived CDR1 and CDR2 are GTSNPN and SVGIG (reference sequence).

The rearrangement links TRBV3-1 (or the pseudogene TRBV3-2) to TRBJ1-2, with TRBD1 matching 9 bases. The CDR3 extends over 14 amino acids. Trimming took 3 bases from V and 8 from J; bases not matched to a gene: 7. Per the germline V gene, CDR1 is LGHDT and CDR2 is YNNKEL (reference sequence). The CDR3 bases are TGTGCCAGCAGCCATCCGGACAGGGGCCGAGGCTACACCTTC. As protein: CASSHPDRGRGYTF.

The J gene is TRBJ2-7, the V gene TRBV18; D is perhaps TRBD2 (6 bases). Per the germline V gene, CDR1 is KGHSH and CDR2 is LQKENI. This CDR3 is 18 amino acids long. V was trimmed by 4 bases and J by 4 bases, leaving 26 bases between them. The DNA for the CDR3 is TGTGCCAGCTCACATCGGCCGGTAAATAGCGGCTCTTTGTACGAGCAGTACTTC. Translating gives CASSHRPVNSGSLYEQYF.

The count of this clone is one. The gene calls are TRBV2 and TRBJ2-1; D unresolved. The CDR3 totals 13 residues. Germline lookup yields CDR1 SNHLY and CDR2 FYNNEI. V gave up 2 bases and J gave up 9 bases, with 11 bases separating them. CDR3 loop: CASSEQVSGEQFF. CDR3 in DNA: TGTGCCAGCAGTGAACAGGTTTCAGGTGAGCAGTTCTTC.

The J gene is TRBJ2-3, the V gene TRBV19; no clear D. This CDR3 is built from 14 residues. The V end was cut by 4 bases, the J end by 0 bases, with 8 bases between. CDR1 and CDR2 (germline): LNHDA, SQIVND (reference sequence). The CDR3 DNA sequence: TGTGCCAGTAGTACCCGTGGCAGCACAGATACGCAGTATTTT. Encoded protein: CASSTRGSTDTQYF.

The genes are TRBV18 and TRBJ2-7; the D gene is possibly TRBD2 (5 bases). Germline V gene data show CDR1 as KGHSH and CDR2 as LQKENI. The CDR3 length is 15 residues. The ends were cut back, 3 bases at V and 3 bases at J, with 15 bases in the middle. CDR3 bases: TGTGCCAGCTCACCCCTCGTGGGAGAACTCTACGAGCAGTACTTC. Its translation is CASSPLVGELYEQYF.

The chain couples TRBV4-1 to TRBJ1-5; a possible D gene is TRBD1 (5 bases). The CDR3 consists of 17 residues. Looked up from germline, CDR1 is MGHRA and CDR2 is YSYEKL. Trimming pared 3 bases from V and 1 base from J, leaving 16 bases between. The CDR3 DNA reads as TGCGCCAGCAGCCAGGCCTCGGGGGTCCAAAGCAATCAGCCCCAGCATTTT. It encodes CASSQASGVQSNQPQHF.

The count of this clone is one. The J gene is TRBJ1-2, the V gene TRBV7-9; D remains ambiguous. The CDR3 extends over 14 amino acids. Germline V gene data show CDR1 as SEHNR and CDR2 as FQNEAQ (reference sequence). The ends were cut back, 1 base at V and 2 bases at J, with 8 bases in the middle. CDR3 in amino acids: CASSLVPVNYGYTF. The CDR3 DNA reads TGTGCCAGCAGCTTAGTTCCGGTCAACTATGGCTACACCTTC.

This chain joins TRBV18 and TRBJ2-1; 7 bases agree with TRBD1. CDR1 KGHSH and CDR2 LQKENI come from the germline V gene. The V and J ends lost 2 bases and 5 bases, in that order; junction bases with no gene match: 6. The CDR3 has 15 amino acids. In DNA, the CDR3 is TGTGCCAGCTCACCAAAGGGGGCGCTCCACAATGAGCAGTTCTTC. It is translated as CASSPKGALHNEQFF.

This chain joins TRBV4-1 and TRBJ1-4; TRBD1 might be the D (5 bases). From germline, CDR1 is MGHRA and CDR2 YSYEKL. The CDR3 is 17 residues long. The V gene lost 1 base and the J gene lost 3 bases, with 15 bases spanning the gap. For the CDR3, the DNA is TGCGCCAGCAGCCAAGTGGTAATTGGGGCATCTAATGAAAAACTGTTTTTT. It encodes CASSQVVIGASNEKLFF.

The chain links TRBV6-1 to TRBJ2-1; 12 positions match TRBD2. Germline CDR1 reads MNHNS; CDR2 reads SASEGT. Unmatched junction bases numbered 10, after V lost 0 bases and J lost 4 bases. The CDR3 is 19 amino acids. This chain's CDR3 is CASSEAGLAGGLGYNEQFF. CDR3 bases: TGTGCCAGCAGTGAAGCAGGGCTAGCGGGAGGGTTAGGTTACAATGAGCAGTTCTTC.

The CDR3 sequence is CASSQTSDSSNSPLHF. CDR3 sequence (DNA): TGTGCCAGCAGCCAAACATCGGACAGTAGTAATTCACCCCTCCACTTT. This chain connects TRBV3-1 (or the pseudogene TRBV3-2) to TRBJ1-6, with D possibly TRBD1 on 6 matching bases. Per germline, CDR1 LGHDT and CDR2 YNNKEL (reference sequence). This CDR3 is built from 16 residues. V dropped 2 bases and J dropped 6 bases, with 14 bases sitting between them.

This clone occurred a few times. CDR3 sequence: CASSQDTGRVYEQYF. The CDR3 DNA follows: TGTGCCAGCAGCCAAGATACCGGGAGGGTCTACGAGCAGTACTTC. This chain links TRBV4-2 with TRBJ2-7; 8 bases align to TRBD2. J lost 3 bases, V lost 0 bases, and 4 bases had no gene match. CDR3 length: 15 residues. CDR1 is LGHNA and CDR2 is YNFKEQ in the germline V gene.

Concerning this clone: At the DNA level, this CDR3 is encoded by other sequences in the same sample as well. The genes are TRBV14 and TRBJ1-1; possible D gene TRBD1, 6 bases. Germline loops: CDR1 SGHDN, CDR2 FVKESK. Trimming stripped 3 bases from V and 1 base from J, with 6 bases between. The CDR3 covers 13 residues. The CDR3 reads CASSQDRNTEAFF. In nucleotides, the CDR3 is TGTGCCAGCAGCCAGGACAGGAACACTGAAGCTTTCTTT.